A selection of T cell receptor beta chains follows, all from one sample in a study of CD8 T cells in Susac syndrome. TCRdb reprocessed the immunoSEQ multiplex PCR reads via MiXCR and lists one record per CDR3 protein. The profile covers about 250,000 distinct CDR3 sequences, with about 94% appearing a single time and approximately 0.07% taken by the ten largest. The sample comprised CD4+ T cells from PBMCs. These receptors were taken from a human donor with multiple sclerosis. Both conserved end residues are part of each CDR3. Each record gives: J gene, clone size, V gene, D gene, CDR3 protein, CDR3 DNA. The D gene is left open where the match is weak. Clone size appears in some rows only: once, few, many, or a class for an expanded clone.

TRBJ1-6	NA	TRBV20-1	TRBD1	CSASPGTGSSPLHF	TGCAGTGCTAGCCCCGGGACAGGGAGTTCACCCCTCCACTTT
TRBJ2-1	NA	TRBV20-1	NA	CSAWTASMGQFF	TGCAGTGCGTGGACAGCCTCAATGGGGCAGTTCTTC
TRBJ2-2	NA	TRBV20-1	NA	CSARAAATGELFF	TGCAGTGCTAGAGCGGCGGCCACCGGGGAGCTGTTTTTT
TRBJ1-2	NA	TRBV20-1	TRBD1	CSAPRGQLGSLGYTF	TGCAGTGCCCCCCGGGGACAGCTAGGATCTCTTGGCTACACCTTC
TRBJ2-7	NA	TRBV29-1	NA	CSVEANTGPYEQYF	TGCAGCGTTGAGGCCAACACAGGGCCCTACGAGCAGTACTTC
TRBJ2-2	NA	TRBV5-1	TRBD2	CASSDPGAGPNTGELFF	TGCGCCAGCAGCGACCCGGGAGCGGGACCGAACACCGGGGAGCTGTTTTTT
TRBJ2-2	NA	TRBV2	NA	CASSRSLPTGELFF	TGTGCCAGCAGTAGGTCCCTGCCCACCGGGGAGCTGTTTTTT
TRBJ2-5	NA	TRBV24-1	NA	CATSADPARETQYF	TGTGCCACCAGTGCCGACCCCGCCCGGGAGACCCAGTACTTC
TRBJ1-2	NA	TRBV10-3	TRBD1	CAIRDRLWDGYTF	TGTGCCATCAGGGACAGGTTGTGGGATGGCTACACCTTC
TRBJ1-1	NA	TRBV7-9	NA	CASSSYRQNTEAFF	TGTGCCAGCAGCTCTTACAGGCAGAACACTGAAGCTTTCTTT
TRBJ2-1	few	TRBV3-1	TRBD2	CASSQVGGGYNEQFF	TGTGCCAGCAGCCAGGTTGGGGGGGGATACAATGAGCAGTTCTTC
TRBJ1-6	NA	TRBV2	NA	CASRKGEANNSPLHF	TGTGCCAGCAGGAAGGGGGAGGCAAATAATTCACCCCTCCACTTT
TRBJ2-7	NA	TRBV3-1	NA	CASSQSEGREQYF	TGTGCCAGCAGCCAGTCGGAGGGCCGCGAGCAGTACTTC
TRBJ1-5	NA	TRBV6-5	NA	CASSNLLGTQHF	TGTGCCAGCAGTAATCTCCTGGGAACCCAGCATTTT
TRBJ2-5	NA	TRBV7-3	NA	CASSLATQQETQYF	TGTGCCAGCAGCTTAGCGACACAGCAAGAGACCCAGTACTTC
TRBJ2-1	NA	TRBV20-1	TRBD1	CSARAHMGQGSEQFF	TGCAGTGCTAGAGCTCACATGGGACAGGGGAGCGAGCAGTTCTTC
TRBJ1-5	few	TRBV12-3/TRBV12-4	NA	CASSLTGNQPQHF	TGTGCCAGCAGTTTAACAGGGAATCAGCCCCAGCATTTT
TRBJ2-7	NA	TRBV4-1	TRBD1	CASSQPRDRGLEQYF	TGCGCCAGCAGCCAACCCCGGGACAGGGGGCTCGAGCAGTACTTC
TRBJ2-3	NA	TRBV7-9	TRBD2	CASSPIIAGGITDTQYF	TGTGCCAGCAGCCCAATCATAGCGGGGGGCATCACAGATACGCAGTATTTT
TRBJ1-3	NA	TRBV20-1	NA	CSAQSPTGGNTIYF	TGCAGTGCTCAATCACCCACCGGGGGAAACACCATATATTTT
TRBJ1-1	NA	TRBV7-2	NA	CASSQTLNTEAFF	TGTGCCAGCAGTCAGACACTTAACACTGAAGCTTTCTTT
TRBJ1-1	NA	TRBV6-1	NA	CASSELPQTEAFF	TGTGCCAGCAGTGAACTCCCTCAAACTGAAGCTTTCTTT
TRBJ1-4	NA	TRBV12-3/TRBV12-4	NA	CASRLTGKEKLFF	TGTGCCAGCAGGTTAACAGGGAAGGAAAAACTGTTTTTT
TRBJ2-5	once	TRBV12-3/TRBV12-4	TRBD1	CASSLGQGLRETQYF	TGTGCCAGCAGTTTAGGACAGGGGCTTCGAGAGACCCAGTACTTC
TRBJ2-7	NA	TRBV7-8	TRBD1	CASSPRDRGTYEQYF	TGTGCCAGCAGCCCCCGGGACAGGGGCACCTACGAGCAGTACTTC
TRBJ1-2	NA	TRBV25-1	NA	CATTGAGNYGYTF	TGTGCCACTACGGGGGCAGGAAACTATGGCTACACCTTC
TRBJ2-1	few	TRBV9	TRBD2	CASSVSGSSYNEQFF	TGTGCCAGCAGTGTAAGCGGGAGCTCCTACAATGAGCAGTTCTTC
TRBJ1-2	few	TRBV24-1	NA	CATNGGPQTNYGYTF	TGTGCCACCAATGGGGGCCCACAGACTAACTATGGCTACACCTTC
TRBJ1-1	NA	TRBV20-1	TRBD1	CSARDRDRENTEAFF	TGCAGTGCTAGAGATCGGGACAGGGAGAACACTGAAGCTTTCTTT
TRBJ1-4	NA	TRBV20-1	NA	CSASDVGTMAEKLFF	TGCAGTGCCAGTGATGTTGGGACAATGGCAGAAAAACTGTTTTTT
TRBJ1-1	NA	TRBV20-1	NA	CSASSGERTEAFF	TGCAGTGCTAGTTCGGGCGAACGGACTGAAGCTTTCTTT